The present entry profiles one T cell receptor (beta chain) with its context. This specimen comes from a study of blood T cell repertoires in COVID-19. Background on the study: T cells, B-cell-depleted T cells, or PBMCs provided the cDNA or gDNA that served as material.

As processed by the authors: Reference gene primer amplification yielded estimated nucleated cell counts. The table came from immunoSEQ multiplex PCR; TCRdb's copy has only in-frame clones and leaves some out. The V and J calls and clone size were taken over from that table, and D and trimming were inferred from the DNA. Here the sample spans 300,000 to 450,000 clones, around 87% being singletons. Patients from Seattle were sampled longitudinally, starting during active infection. Germline CDR1 and CDR2: SGHTA and FQGNSA. The trim removed 1 base at V and 6 bases at J, leaving 10 bases unmatched. This CDR3 has 16 residues.

The rearrangement joins TRBV7-2 to TRBJ2-7, with 9 bases lining up with TRBD2. The source material was peripheral blood. This TCR came from a woman between 25 and 40 years old with COVID-19, enrolled during active disease. Written as DNA, the CDR3 is TGTGCCAGCAGCTTAGTTGGCGGGAGGGCCGGCGGCGAGCAGTACTTC. It encodes CASSLVGGRAGGEQYF. The variable domain in full, with the rest retrieved from reference TRBV7-2 and TRBJ2-7, is GAGVSQSPSNKVTEKGKDVELRCDPISGHTALYWYRQSLGQGLEFLIYFQGNSAPDKSGLPSDRFSAERTGGSVSTLTIQRTQQEDSAVYLCASSLVGGRAGGEQYFGPGTRLTVT.